This section outlines one TCR beta chain sequence together with its context. Libraries were prepared by immunoSEQ multiplex PCR; TCRdb keeps only in-frame clonotypes and omits some of them. The sample holds approximately 72,000 clones, 85% to 90% seen once. The length of the CDR3 is 13 residues. V lost 2 bases and J lost 1, with 5 bases in between. Germline lookup yields CDR1 MNHEY and CDR2 SMNVEV (reference sequence). The data belong to a study of OX40 agonist ivuxolimab in advanced cancers. This material consisted of CD4+ or CD8+ T cells sorted from blood, taken in a trial of the OX40 agonist ivuxolimab. The sequence derives from an adult with an advanced solid tumor such as melanoma, head and neck, liver or kidney cancer. The chain recombines TRBV27 with TRBJ1-1; D remains unclear. In DNA, the CDR3 is TGTGCCAGCAGTTTACAGCAGAACACTGAAGCTTTCTTT. Residues: CASSLQQNTEAFF.